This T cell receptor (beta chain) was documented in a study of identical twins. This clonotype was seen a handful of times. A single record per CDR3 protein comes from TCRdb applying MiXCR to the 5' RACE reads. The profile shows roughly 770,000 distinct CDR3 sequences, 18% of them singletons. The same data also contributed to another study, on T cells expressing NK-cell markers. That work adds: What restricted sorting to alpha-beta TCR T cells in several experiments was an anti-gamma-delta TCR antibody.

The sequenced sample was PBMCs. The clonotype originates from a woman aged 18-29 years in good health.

DNA of the CDR3: TGTGCCAGCAGTTTGACGGTCCGCGAGCAGTTCTTC. Translating gives CASSLTVREQFF. The gene calls are TRBV12-3 or TRBV12-4 and TRBJ2-1, with D uncertain. V lost 3 bases and J lost 10, with 10 bases in between. This CDR3 is 12 amino acids long.